A single sample is the source of the 28 T cell receptor beta chains below, sequenced in a study of response to subunit inactivated influenza vaccine. Each CDR3 protein is one row after TCRdb ran MiXCR on the RT-PCR reads. Of around 530,000 distinct CDR3 sequences listed, about 12% are singletons. The specimen comprised PBMCs from blood, sampled on the day of vaccination. The receptor set was obtained from a man in his fifties or sixties who received an inactivated influenza vaccine.

The chain is built from TRBV27 and TRBJ2-3; D call uncertain. The germline gives CDR1 MNHEY, CDR2 SMNVEV (reference sequence). The V end was cut by 5 bases, the J end by 0 bases, with 21 bases between. This CDR3 has 18 amino acids. Written as DNA, the CDR3 is TGTGCCAGCAGTGACCTCTATAGTAGACTTACTAGCACAGATACGCAGTATTTT. Residues: CASSDLYSRLTSTDTQYF.

The V gene is TRBV15, the J gene TRBJ2-1; D could derive from TRBD1 or TRBD2 (5 bases each). The CDR3 is 16 amino acids. Per the germline V gene, CDR1 is LNHNV and CDR2 is YYDKDF (reference sequence). The V and J ends lost 5 bases and 3 bases respectively, with 17 bases between them. In DNA form, the CDR3 reads TGTGCCACCAGCCGTTCCCGGGACGTCAGCTACAATGAGCAGTTCTTC. Translation: CATSRSRDVSYNEQFF.

The chain employs TRBV6-2 or TRBV6-3 and TRBJ1-1; D call uncertain. The CDR3 covers 15 residues. V was shortened by 4 bases and J by 1 base, with 13 bases between the two germline ends. Germline CDR1 reads MNHEY; CDR2 reads SVGEGT. In nucleotides, the CDR3 is TGTGCCAGCAGTTCAACCTGGCCGGGGAACACTGAAGCTTTCTTT. Its protein is CASSSTWPGNTEAFF.

This clonotype has a count of ten or more. V and J are TRBV20-1 and TRBJ2-1, with 9 bases lining up with TRBD2. Germline V gene sequence: CDR1 DFQATT, CDR2 SNEGSKA (reference sequence). There are 16 residues in the CDR3. The V gene end was trimmed by 8 bases and the J gene end by 2 bases; junction bases not matched to a gene: 13. For the CDR3, the DNA is TGCAGTCCGAAGACACTAGCGGGTGGAGCCTACAATGAGCAGTTCTTC. This sequence encodes CSPKTLAGGAYNEQFF.

The J gene is TRBJ2-7, the V gene TRBV11-2; 13 nucleotides agree with TRBD2. Germline V gives CDR1 SGHAT, CDR2 FQNNGV. The CDR3 is 18 amino acids. Trimming cost V 4 bases and J 1 base; bases outside gene matches: 10. CDR3 coding DNA: TGTGCCAGCAGCTCCCCGACTAGCGGGGGGACGTTATCCTACGAGCAGTACTTC. Its protein product is CASSSPTSGGTLSYEQYF. The whole variable domain, remainder taken from reference TRBV11-2 and TRBJ2-7, is EAGVAQSPRYKIIEKRQSVAFWCNPISGHATLYWYQQILGQGPKLLIQFQNNGVVDDSQLPKDRFSAERLKGVDSTLKIQPAKLEDSAVYLCASSSPTSGGTLSYEQYFGPGTRLTVT.

CDR3 region: CASSPRRGRGEAFF. The CDR3 DNA reads TGTGCCAGCAGTCCCCGTCGAGGGCGAGGTGAAGCTTTCTTT. V gene TRBV12-3 or TRBV12-4 combines with J gene TRBJ1-1; D gene ambiguous. This CDR3 is built from 14 residues. V was cut by 5 bases and J by 7 bases, with 17 bases left in between.

This clonotype has ten or more counts. This chain joins TRBV20-1 and TRBJ1-3; D gene unclear. Germline V gene data show CDR1 as DFQATT and CDR2 as SNEGSKA (reference sequence). The CDR3 totals 13 residues. The V end was cut by 0 bases, the J end by 8 bases, with 11 bases between. The DNA for the CDR3 is TGCAGTGCTAGAGAGGCAGGTGAAGACACCATATATTTT. Translation: CSAREAGEDTIYF.

The table lists this clonotype with a few counts. The CDR3 spells CASSGTGGPGANVLTF. As DNA, the CDR3 is TGTGCCAGCAGTGGGACAGGGGGTCCTGGGGCCAACGTCCTGACTTTC. The chain recombines TRBV9 with TRBJ2-6; 11 bases agree with TRBD1. Germline V gene data show CDR1 as SGDLS and CDR2 as YYNGEE. With 5 bases clipped from V and 2 bases from J, the junction kept 3 bases outside the gene matches. The CDR3 extends over 16 amino acids.

Only a few counts were recorded for this clonotype. The V call is TRBV5-1, the J call TRBJ2-7; the match to TRBD1 covers 9 bases. There are 15 residues in the CDR3. Germline lookup yields CDR1 SGHRS and CDR2 YFSETQ. The V segment lost 3 bases and the J segment 6 bases; nucleotides outside the gene matches: 10. The CDR3 region is CASSYYDRGFPEQYF. The CDR3 nucleotides read TGCGCCAGCAGCTACTACGACAGGGGGTTTCCCGAGCAGTACTTC.

This rearrangement joins TRBV2 to TRBJ2-7; 7 bases match TRBD2. The CDR3 runs 14 residues. Germline V gives CDR1 SNHLY, CDR2 FYNNEI. The V gene end was trimmed by 9 bases and the J gene end by 5 bases; junction bases not matched to a gene: 13. The CDR3 DNA is TGTGCCAGTAGAGCGGGGCGGAGCAGGAACGAGCAGTACTTC. Protein sequence: CASRAGRSRNEQYF.

This clonotype appeared many times. This chain joins TRBV24-1 and TRBJ2-1; TRBD2 matches 7 bases. The J segment lost 2 bases and the V segment lost 4 bases, leaving 4 bases of the junction unmatched. CDR1 is KGHDR, CDR2 SFDVKD, per germline. CDR3 length: 15 residues. As DNA, the CDR3 is TGTGCCACCAGTGACCTAGCGGTCCCCTACAATGAGCAGTTCTTC. Its translation: CATSDLAVPYNEQFF.

For the CDR3, the DNA is TGTGCCAGCAGTCCGCATCTTGGCGTTAGCTCCTACGAGCAGTACTTC. It yields the protein CASSPHLGVSSYEQYF. J is TRBJ2-7 and V is TRBV12-3 or TRBV12-4; D remains unclear. This CDR3 is 16 amino acids long. V lost 5 bases and J 0 bases, leaving 17 bases between the germline ends.

This clonotype was found many times. The chain uses TRBV9 and TRBJ1-3; D is unresolved. The CDR3 runs 15 residues. Germline loops: CDR1 SGDLS, CDR2 YYNGEE. Between the trimmed V and J ends, which lost 3 bases and 1 base, there was a span of 11 bases. The CDR3, as DNA: TGTGCCAGCAGCGAGAGTGGGTTATCTGGAAACACCATATATTTT. This translates into CASSESGLSGNTIYF.

The chain has TRBV27 and TRBJ2-3, with 7 nucleotides matching TRBD2. V shed 5 bases, J shed 2 bases, and the junction held 10 bases outside the gene matches. The CDR3 loop spans 16 amino acids. Germline V gene lookup returns CDR1 MNHEY and CDR2 SMNVEV (reference sequence). CDR3 nucleotides: TGTGCCAGCAGTCTCTCTGAGCGGGGACTCACAGATACGCAGTATTTT. It specifies CASSLSERGLTDTQYF.

The rearrangement uses TRBV28 and TRBJ2-7, with TRBD1 as a possible D gene (6 bases). This CDR3 comprises 15 residues. Germline CDR1 reads MDHEN; CDR2 reads SYDVKM. The V end was cut by 5 bases, the J end by 3 bases, with 17 bases between. The CDR3 sequence is CASSLSGDTDYEQYF. The CDR3 coding sequence is TGTGCCAGCAGTCTATCCGGGGACACTGACTACGAGCAGTACTTC.

The sample holds a few counts of this clonotype. The chain is built from TRBV20-1 and TRBJ2-1; 8 bases are a match to TRBD2. Losses at the gene ends were 5 bases for V and 6 bases for J; bases not matched to a gene: 9. CDR1 and CDR2 from the germline V gene are DFQATT and SNEGSKA (reference sequence). This CDR3 spans 14 amino acids. For the CDR3, the DNA is TGCAGTGCTCGGGGCCAGCGGGAGTTCAATGAGCAGTTCTTC. It codes for CSARGQREFNEQFF.

This clonotype occurred a few times. V and J are TRBV29-1 and TRBJ2-5; 11 nucleotides line up with TRBD2. V was clipped by 7 bases and J by 11 bases; unmatched bases: 6. Per the germline V gene, CDR1 is SQVTM and CDR2 is ANQGSEA. The CDR3 has 11 amino acids. CDR3 nucleotides: TGCAGCGGCGGACTAGCGGGCGTTCAGTACTTC. Translating it yields CSGGLAGVQYF.

This clonotype was counted only a few times. The chain recombines TRBV5-1 with TRBJ2-5, with D unclear. The CDR3 sequence is 14 residues long. V was shortened by 3 bases and J by 1 base, with 10 bases between the two germline ends. The germline V gene has CDR1 SGHRS and CDR2 YFSETQ. This chain's CDR3 is CASSYSNPQETQYF. The CDR3 DNA reads TGCGCCAGCAGCTACTCGAACCCCCAAGAGACCCAGTACTTC.

To note about this clonotype: One junction end disagrees with the germline gene, perhaps due to a read error. The chain carries TRBV28 and TRBJ1-5, with D unresolved. Germline V lookup: CDR1 MDHEN, CDR2 SYDVKM. This CDR3 spans 10 amino acids. In nucleotides, the CDR3 is TGTGACAGCGGGGATCAGCCCCAGCATTTT. Protein product: CDSGDQPQHF.

There are many counts of this clonotype. The chain has TRBV4-3 and TRBJ2-5; 9 bases align to TRBD2. The CDR3 is 15 amino acids. V lost 0 bases, J lost 7 bases, and 6 bases stayed unmatched. The germline V gene has CDR1 LGHNA and CDR2 YSLEER. This CDR3 reads CASSQDTGTSWTQYF. CDR3 nucleotide sequence: TGCGCCAGCAGCCAAGACACCGGGACTAGCTGGACCCAGTACTTC.

This clonotype was picked up a small number of times. CDR3 DNA sequence: TGTGCCAGCAGGGGGAACCTGGGACAGGCCCCCTACGAGCAGTACTTC. This translates into CASRGNLGQAPYEQYF. This chain links TRBV6-2 or TRBV6-3 with TRBJ2-7, with 8 bases aligning to TRBD1. Germline CDR1 is MNHEY and CDR2 is SVGEGT. V shed 6 bases, J shed 2 bases, and the junction held 12 bases outside the gene matches. The CDR3 totals 16 residues.

The table lists this clonotype with a few counts. DNA of the CDR3: TGTGCCAGCAGCCAAATAGCCCCAGGGCCTAATGAAAAACTGTTTTTT. Protein: CASSQIAPGPNEKLFF. This sequence joins TRBV4-2 and TRBJ1-4; TRBD1 is a possible D gene (5 bases). The germline gives CDR1 LGHNA, CDR2 YNFKEQ. V lost 2 bases and J 3 bases, leaving 13 bases between the germline ends. This CDR3 has 16 residues.

This clonotype has more than one count but fewer than ten. The CDR3 DNA reads TGCGCCAGCAGCTTGGCTCGCAGGGGACCCTACGAGCAGTACTTC. Translating gives CASSLARRGPYEQYF. The chain uses TRBV5-1 and TRBJ2-7, with TRBD1 as a possible D gene (6 bases). Germline CDR1 reads SGHRS; CDR2 reads YFSETQ. The germline V and J ends were trimmed by 0 bases and 2 bases, with 12 bases remaining between them. The CDR3 totals 15 residues.

The V gene is TRBV20-1, the J gene TRBJ1-2; 7 bases match TRBD1. Per the germline V gene, CDR1 is DFQATT and CDR2 is SNEGSKA (reference sequence). The CDR3 consists of 14 residues. V shed 3 bases and J 5 bases; nucleotides not matched to a gene: 9. In DNA, the CDR3 is TGCAGTGCTAGGGGGGGACAGTTTTTATATGGCTACACCTTC. Protein sequence: CSARGGQFLYGYTF.

This chain connects TRBV4-2 to TRBJ2-1, with 9 bases that match TRBD2. The CDR3 length is 18 residues. V trimming: 1 base; J trimming: 0 bases; junction bases outside the gene matches: 7. Germline lookup yields CDR1 LGHNA and CDR2 YNFKEQ. The CDR3 DNA sequence: TGTGCCAGCAGCCAAGCGGTAATAGCGGGGGTCTCCTACAATGAGCAGTTCTTC. It translates to CASSQAVIAGVSYNEQFF.

This chain links TRBV28 with TRBJ1-3; TRBD1 is a possible D gene (5 bases). V was clipped by 9 bases and J by 0 bases, with 18 bases between them. CDR3 length equals 16 residues. In germline, CDR1 is MDHEN, CDR2 SYDVKM. CDR3 protein: CASWPGRGYSGNTIYF. In nucleotides, the CDR3 is TGTGCCAGTTGGCCGGGACGGGGGTACTCTGGAAACACCATATATTTT.

This clonotype was seen more than once but under ten times. The chain recombines TRBV12-3 or TRBV12-4 with TRBJ2-3; 10 bases line up with TRBD2. V was pared by 5 bases and J by 2 bases, with 1 base of the junction left unmatched. The CDR3 extends over 14 amino acids. CDR3 sequence (DNA): TGTGCCAGCAGTGGGACTAGCGACACAGATACGCAGTATTTT. Translation: CASSGTSDTDTQYF.

This clonotype was detected many times. The CDR3 loop is CSASGGLLTYEQYF. In nucleotides, the CDR3 is TGCAGTGCTAGCGGGGGCTTACTAACCTACGAGCAGTACTTC. J is TRBJ2-7 and V is TRBV20-1; the D gene could be TRBD1 or TRBD2 (6 bases each). Germline lookup yields CDR1 DFQATT and CDR2 SNEGSKA (reference sequence). The length of the CDR3 is 14 residues. Trimming removed 3 bases at V and 2 bases at J, with 14 bases between.